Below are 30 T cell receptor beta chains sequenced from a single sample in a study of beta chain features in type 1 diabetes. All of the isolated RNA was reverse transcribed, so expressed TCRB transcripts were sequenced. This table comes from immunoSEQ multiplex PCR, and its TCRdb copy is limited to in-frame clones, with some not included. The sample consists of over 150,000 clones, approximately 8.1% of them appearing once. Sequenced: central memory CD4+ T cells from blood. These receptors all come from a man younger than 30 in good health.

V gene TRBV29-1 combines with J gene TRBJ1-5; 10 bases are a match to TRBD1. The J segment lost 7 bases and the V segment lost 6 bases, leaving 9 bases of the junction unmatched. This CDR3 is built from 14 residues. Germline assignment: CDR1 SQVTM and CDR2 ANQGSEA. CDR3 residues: CSVADRGPRQPQHF. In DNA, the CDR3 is TGCAGCGTGGCAGACAGGGGGCCTAGACAGCCCCAGCATTTT.

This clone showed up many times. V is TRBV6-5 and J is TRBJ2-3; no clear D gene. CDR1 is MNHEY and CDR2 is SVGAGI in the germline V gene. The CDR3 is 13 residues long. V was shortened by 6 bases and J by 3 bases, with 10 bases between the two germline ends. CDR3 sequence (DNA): TGTGCCAGCAGCCCCCAACTAACAGATACGCAGTATTTT. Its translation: CASSPQLTDTQYF.

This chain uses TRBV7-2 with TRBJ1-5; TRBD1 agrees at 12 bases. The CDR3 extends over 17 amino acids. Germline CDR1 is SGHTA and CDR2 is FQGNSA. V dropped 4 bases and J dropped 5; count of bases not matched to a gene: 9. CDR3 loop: CASSSTTGTGGHQPQHF. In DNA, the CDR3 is TGTGCCAGCAGCTCCACTACCGGGACAGGGGGCCATCAGCCCCAGCATTTT. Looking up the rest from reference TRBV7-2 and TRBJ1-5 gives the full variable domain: GAGVSQSPSNKVTEKGKDVELRCDPISGHTALYWYRQSLGQGLEFLIYFQGNSAPDKSGLPSDRFSAERTGGSVSTLTIQRTQQEDSAVYLCASSSTTGTGGHQPQHFGDGTRLSIL.

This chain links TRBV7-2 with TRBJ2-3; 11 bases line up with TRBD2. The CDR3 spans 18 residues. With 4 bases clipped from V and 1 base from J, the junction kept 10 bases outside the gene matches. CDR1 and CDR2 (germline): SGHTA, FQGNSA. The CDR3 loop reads CASSYGMTSGARTDTQYF. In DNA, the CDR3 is TGTGCCAGCAGCTACGGAATGACTAGCGGGGCTCGCACAGATACGCAGTATTTT.

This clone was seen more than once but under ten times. CDR3 residues: CASSTGQGGWGTQYF. The CDR3 DNA sequence: TGTGCCAGCAGCACGGGACAGGGAGGGTGGGGTACGCAGTATTTT. The genes are TRBV7-2 and TRBJ2-3; 9 nucleotides align to TRBD1. CDR3 length: 15 amino acids. The V gene end was trimmed by 5 bases and the J gene end by 8 bases; junction bases not matched to a gene: 11. Germline-derived CDR1 and CDR2 are SGHTA and FQGNSA.

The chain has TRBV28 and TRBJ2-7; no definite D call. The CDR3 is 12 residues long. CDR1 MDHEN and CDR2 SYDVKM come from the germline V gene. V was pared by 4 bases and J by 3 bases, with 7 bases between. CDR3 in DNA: TGTGCCAGCAGTTCAACCTACTACGAGCAGTACTTC. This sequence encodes CASSSTYYEQYF.

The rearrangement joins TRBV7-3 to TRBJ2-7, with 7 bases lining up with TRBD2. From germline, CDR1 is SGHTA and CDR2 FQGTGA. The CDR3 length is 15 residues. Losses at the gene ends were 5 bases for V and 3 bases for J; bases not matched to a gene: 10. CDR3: CASSDPSSGHYEQYF. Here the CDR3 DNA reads TGTGCCAGCAGCGATCCCTCTAGCGGACACTACGAGCAGTACTTC.

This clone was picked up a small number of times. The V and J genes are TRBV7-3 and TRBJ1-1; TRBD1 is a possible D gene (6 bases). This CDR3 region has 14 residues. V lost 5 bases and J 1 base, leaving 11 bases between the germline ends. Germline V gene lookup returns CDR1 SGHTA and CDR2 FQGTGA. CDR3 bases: TGTGCCAGCAGCACGTCGACAGGGAACACTGAAGCTTTCTTT. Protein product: CASSTSTGNTEAFF.

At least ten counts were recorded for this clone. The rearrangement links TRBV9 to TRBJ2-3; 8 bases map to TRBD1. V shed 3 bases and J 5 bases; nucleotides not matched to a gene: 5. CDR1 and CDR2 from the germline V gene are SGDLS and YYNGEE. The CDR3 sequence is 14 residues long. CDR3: CASSAQGARDTQYF. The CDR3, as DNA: TGTGCCAGCAGCGCGCAGGGGGCGCGAGATACGCAGTATTTT.

CDR3 sequence: CASSLVGRGNYGYTF. CDR3 in DNA: TGTGCCAGCAGCTTAGTAGGCAGGGGTAACTATGGCTACACCTTC. This chain joins TRBV7-9 and TRBJ1-2, with a weak D call TRBD1 (6 bases). In germline, CDR1 is SEHNR, CDR2 FQNEAQ (reference sequence). This CDR3 contains 15 residues. Between the trimmed V and J ends, which lost 1 base and 1 base, there was a span of 10 bases. Full variable domain (rest looked up from reference TRBV7-9 and TRBJ1-2): DTGVSQNPRHKITKRGQNVTFRCDPISEHNRLYWYRQTLGQGPEFLTYFQNEAQLEKSRLLSDRFSAERPKGSFSTLEIQRTEQGDSAMYLCASSLVGRGNYGYTFGSGTRLTVV.

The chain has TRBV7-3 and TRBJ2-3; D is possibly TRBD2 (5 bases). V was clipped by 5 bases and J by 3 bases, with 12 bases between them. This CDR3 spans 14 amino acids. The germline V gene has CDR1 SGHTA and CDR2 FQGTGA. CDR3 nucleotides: TGTGCCAGCAGCCGAGGACGGGGTACAGATACGCAGTATTTT. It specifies CASSRGRGTDTQYF.

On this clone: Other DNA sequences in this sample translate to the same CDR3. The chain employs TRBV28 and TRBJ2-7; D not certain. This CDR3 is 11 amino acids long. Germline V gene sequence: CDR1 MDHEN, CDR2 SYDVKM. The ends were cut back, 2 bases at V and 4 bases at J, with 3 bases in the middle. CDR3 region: CASSLRYEQYF. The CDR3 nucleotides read TGTGCCAGCAGTTTACGTTACGAGCAGTACTTC.

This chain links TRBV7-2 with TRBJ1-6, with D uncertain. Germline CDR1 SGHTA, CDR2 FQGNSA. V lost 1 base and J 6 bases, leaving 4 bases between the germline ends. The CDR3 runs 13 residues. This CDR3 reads CASSLGVNSPLHF. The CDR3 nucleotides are TGTGCCAGCAGCTTAGGAGTTAATTCACCCCTCCACTTT.

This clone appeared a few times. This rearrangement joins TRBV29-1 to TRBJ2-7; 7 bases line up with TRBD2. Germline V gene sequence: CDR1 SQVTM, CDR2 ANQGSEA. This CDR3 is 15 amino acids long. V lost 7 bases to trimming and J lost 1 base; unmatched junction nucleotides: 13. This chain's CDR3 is CSAETVSGGSYEQYF. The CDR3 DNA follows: TGCAGCGCTGAGACAGTCTCGGGGGGTTCCTACGAGCAGTACTTC.

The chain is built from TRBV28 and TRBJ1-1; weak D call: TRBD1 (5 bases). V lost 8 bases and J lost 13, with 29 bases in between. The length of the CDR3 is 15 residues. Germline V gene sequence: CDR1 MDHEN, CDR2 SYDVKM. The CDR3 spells CASGGWQQASAEGFF. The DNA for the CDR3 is TGTGCCAGCGGGGGGTGGCAGCAGGCCTCGGCGGAGGGTTTCTTT.

This CDR3 reads CASSDRDRAYGYTF. The DNA of the CDR3 is TGTGCCAGCAGTGACCGGGACAGGGCCTATGGCTACACCTTC. This chain links TRBV25-1 with TRBJ1-2; 9 nucleotides line up with TRBD1. J was trimmed by 4 bases and V by 3 bases; bases with no gene match: 3. CDR3 length equals 14 residues. The germline V gene encodes CDR1 MGHDK and CDR2 SYGVNS.

The CDR3 DNA follows: TGTGCCAGCAGGCCACTCCCCAGGCCTGGGACCCAGTACTTC. It is translated as CASRPLPRPGTQYF. The V call is TRBV6-5, the J call TRBJ2-5, with D uncertain. The CDR3 runs to 14 residues. Trimming removed 6 bases at V and 7 bases at J, with 18 bases between. In germline, CDR1 is MNHEY, CDR2 SVGAGI.

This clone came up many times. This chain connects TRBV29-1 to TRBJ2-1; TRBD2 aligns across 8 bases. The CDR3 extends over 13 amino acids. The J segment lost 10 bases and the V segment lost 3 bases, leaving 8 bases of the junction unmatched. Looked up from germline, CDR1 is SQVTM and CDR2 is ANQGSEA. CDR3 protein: CSVDEAGASEQFF. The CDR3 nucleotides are TGCAGCGTTGACGAAGCGGGAGCAAGCGAGCAGTTCTTC.

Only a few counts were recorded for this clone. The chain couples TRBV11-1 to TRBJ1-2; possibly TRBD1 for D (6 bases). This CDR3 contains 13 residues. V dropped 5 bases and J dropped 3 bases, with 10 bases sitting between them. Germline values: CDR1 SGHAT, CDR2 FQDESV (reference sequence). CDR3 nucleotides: TGTGCCAGCAGCCCTGCAGGGGACTATGGCTACACCTTC. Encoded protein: CASSPAGDYGYTF.

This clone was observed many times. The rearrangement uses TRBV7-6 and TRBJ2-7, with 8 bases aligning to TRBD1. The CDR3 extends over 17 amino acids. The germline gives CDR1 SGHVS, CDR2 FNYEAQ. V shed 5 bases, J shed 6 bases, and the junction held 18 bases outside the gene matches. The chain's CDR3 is CASSPRASGTGASEQYF. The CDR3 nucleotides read TGTGCCAGCAGCCCACGTGCATCGGGGACAGGTGCTAGCGAGCAGTACTTC.

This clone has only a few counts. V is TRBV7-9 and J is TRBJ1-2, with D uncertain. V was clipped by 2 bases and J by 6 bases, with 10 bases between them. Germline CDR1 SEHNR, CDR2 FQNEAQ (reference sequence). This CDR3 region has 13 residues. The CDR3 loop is CASSLHSGDGYTF. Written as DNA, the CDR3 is TGTGCCAGCAGCTTACACAGCGGTGATGGCTACACCTTC.

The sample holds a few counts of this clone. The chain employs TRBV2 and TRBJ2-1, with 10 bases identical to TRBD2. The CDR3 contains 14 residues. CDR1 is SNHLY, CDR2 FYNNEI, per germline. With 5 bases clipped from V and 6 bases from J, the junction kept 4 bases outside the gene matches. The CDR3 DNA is TGTGCCAGCAGTTCAGCGGGGGGGCTCAATGAGCAGTTCTTC. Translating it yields CASSSAGGLNEQFF. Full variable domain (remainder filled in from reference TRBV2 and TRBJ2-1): EPEVTQTPSHQVTQMGQEVILRCVPISNHLYFYWYRQILGQKVEFLVSFYNNEISEKSEIFDDQFSVERPDGSNFTLKIRSTKLEDSAMYFCASSSAGGLNEQFFGPGTRLTVL.

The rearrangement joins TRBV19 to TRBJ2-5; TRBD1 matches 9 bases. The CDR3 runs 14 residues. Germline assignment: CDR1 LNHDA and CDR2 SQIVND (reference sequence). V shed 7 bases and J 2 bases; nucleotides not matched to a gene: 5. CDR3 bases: TGTGCCAGTACCACCGGGACAGGGCAAGAGACCCAGTACTTC. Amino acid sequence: CASTTGTGQETQYF.

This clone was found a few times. The CDR3 coding sequence is TGTGCCAGCAGGTCACTCAATTCACCCCTCCACTTT. Translating it yields CASRSLNSPLHF. The V call is TRBV11-1, the J call TRBJ1-6; D gene unclear. Germline V lookup: CDR1 SGHAT, CDR2 FQDESV (reference sequence). Deletions cut 6 bases from V and 7 bases from J, with 7 bases between. The CDR3 covers 12 residues.

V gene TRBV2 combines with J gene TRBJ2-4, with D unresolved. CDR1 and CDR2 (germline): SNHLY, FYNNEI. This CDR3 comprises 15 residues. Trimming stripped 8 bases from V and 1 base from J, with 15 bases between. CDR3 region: CASGPPLSAKNIQYF. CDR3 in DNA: TGTGCCAGCGGGCCCCCATTATCTGCCAAAAACATTCAGTACTTC.

The CDR3 sequence: CASSLLTGPGGANVLTF. The CDR3 DNA reads as TGTGCCAGCAGTTTATTAACAGGGCCGGGAGGGGCCAACGTCCTGACTTTC. The gene calls are TRBV27 and TRBJ2-6; the D gene is possibly TRBD1 (6 bases). The CDR3 length is 17 residues. The V gene lost 1 base and the J gene lost 4 bases, with 14 bases spanning the gap. The germline CDR1 and CDR2 sequences are MNHEY and SMNVEV (reference sequence).

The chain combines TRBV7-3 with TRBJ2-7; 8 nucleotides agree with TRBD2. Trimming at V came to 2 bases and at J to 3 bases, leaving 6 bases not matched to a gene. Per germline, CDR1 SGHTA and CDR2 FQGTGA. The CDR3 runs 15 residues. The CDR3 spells CASSLGAGVNYEQYF. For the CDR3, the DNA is TGTGCCAGCAGCTTAGGAGCGGGGGTAAACTACGAGCAGTACTTC.

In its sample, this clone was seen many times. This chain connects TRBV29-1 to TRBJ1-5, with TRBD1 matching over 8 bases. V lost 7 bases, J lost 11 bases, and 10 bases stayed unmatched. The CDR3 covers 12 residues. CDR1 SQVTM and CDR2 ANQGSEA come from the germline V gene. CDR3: CSARTGSGTQHF. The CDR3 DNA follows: TGCAGCGCCCGGACAGGGTCAGGGACCCAGCATTTT. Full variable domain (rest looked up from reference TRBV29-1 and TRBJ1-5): SAVISQKPSRDICQRGTSLTIQCQVDSQVTMMFWYRQQPGQSLTLIATANQGSEATYESGFVIDKFPISRPNLTFSTLTVSNMSPEDSSIYLCSARTGSGTQHFGDGTRLSIL.

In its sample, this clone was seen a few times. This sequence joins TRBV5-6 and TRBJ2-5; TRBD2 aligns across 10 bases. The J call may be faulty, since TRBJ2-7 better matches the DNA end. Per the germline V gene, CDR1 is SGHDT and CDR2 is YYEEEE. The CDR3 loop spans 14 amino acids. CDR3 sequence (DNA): TGTGCCAGCAGCTTCAGCGGGGGGGCGTACGAGCAGTACTTC. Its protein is CASSFSGGAYEQYF.

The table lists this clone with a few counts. The CDR3, as DNA: TGTGCCTGGAGTCCCATGCAAGCGGGAAATGAGCAGTTCTTC. Translated, it gives CAWSPMQAGNEQFF. V is TRBV30 and J is TRBJ2-1, with 7 nucleotides matching TRBD2. Per the germline V gene, CDR1 is GTSNPN and CDR2 is SVGIG (reference sequence). V gave up 2 bases and J gave up 7 bases; unmatched junction bases: 8. The CDR3 runs 14 residues.